The source of this TCR beta chain is a study of cytomegalovirus exposure and HLA in healthy donors. A note on this clone: What it binds is not known.

PCR primers comprised 60 Vbeta and 13 Jbeta primers. Sequencing used immunoSEQ multiplex PCR; TCRdb keeps in-frame clones, though not all of them. The sample records about 98,000 clones, about 81% being singletons. V lost 0 bases and J 4 bases, leaving 10 bases between the germline ends. Germline lookup yields CDR1 LNHNV and CDR2 YYDKDF (reference sequence). The CDR3 length is 14 residues. Study conclusions and caveats: Later analysis associated a missense DCLRE1C variant with TCR beta V- and J-gene trimming. The study carried out a later analysis of TCR beta sequences. It associated some 17,000 of them with specific HLA alleles at a false discovery rate of 0.05.

Specimen: PBMCs. The chain is built from TRBV15 and TRBJ2-7; possible D gene TRBD2, 5 bases. The source of this sequence is a man younger than 35 in good health and CMV-seropositive. The CDR3 here is CATSRDLGVYEQYF. The CDR3 DNA is TGTGCCACCAGCAGAGATCTCGGGGTATACGAGCAGTACTTC.